This entry concerns a single T cell receptor (beta chain). This entry belongs to a study of blood T cells in healthy people across ages. CDR3 length equals 11 residues. V was shortened by 5 bases and J by 3 bases, with 4 bases between the two germline ends. Germline V gene data show CDR1 as MNHNY and CDR2 as SVGAGI (reference sequence). Combining a sample-barcoded 5' primer with a J-beta primer mix, a second PCR ran for about 6 to 12 cycles. One entry per CDR3 protein, called by TCRdb with MiXCR from the 5' RACE reads. The sample contains 1.5 million to 2 million distinct CDR3 sequences, roughly 52% of which appear only once.

This TCR was recovered from a woman between 40 and 50 years old in good health. Specimen: blood. The chain couples TRBV6-6 to TRBJ1-2; no clear D. For the CDR3, the DNA is TGTGCCAGCAGTGACCACTATGGCTACACCTTC. It encodes CASSDHYGYTF.